This T cell receptor beta chain was sequenced in a study of tumor-infiltrating lymphocytes in primary liver carcinoma. Study-wide background: Tumors measured roughly 4 to 11 cm and were stage T1-T3 N0M0. Study-wide points: Tumor specimens were characterized by a significantly higher top-250-clone fraction than blood (p = 0.039). Tumor-adjacent and tumor-blood pairs showed less overlap than tumor region pairs.

Production of TCR beta cDNA used roughly 480 ng total RNA together with a constant-region primer. Three nested multiplex PCR rounds, a slightly modified ARM-PCR method, built the TCR beta libraries. PCR rounds one and two used TRBV1-TRBV30 forward primers with a C-beta reverse primer for 10 cycles each. Each CDR3 protein gets one entry after TCRdb re-called the multiplex PCR reads with MiXCR. The table records roughly 120,000 distinct CDR3 sequences, around 70% of them present only once. Unsorted bulk tissue (roughly 17-32 mg) underwent RNA and DNA co-extraction. All patients had surgically resected primary liver carcinoma. As for this clonotype: What it binds is unknown.

Germline loops: CDR1 SGHNT, CDR2 YENEEA. This CDR3 is 12 amino acids long. Trimming cost V 5 bases and J 13 bases, with 15 bases left between them. The sequence was obtained from a woman between 55 and 75 years old with primary liver carcinoma and hepatitis B virus infection. The J gene is TRBJ2-1, the V gene TRBV11-3; D is undetermined. Sequencing was carried out using tumor-adjacent normal liver tissue. For the CDR3, the DNA is TGTGCCAGCAGCACAACAACCTTTAGACAGTTCTTC. Translated, it gives CASSTTTFRQFF.